The next 21 T cell receptor beta chains were all read from a single sample in a study of vaccination effects on CD4 cells after COVID-19. Their antigen targets remain unknown. Viral peptide pools were used in the ViraFEST assay to expand antigen-specific CD4+ T cells, and sequencing came afterward. Subsequent to a culture period of less than twelve days, CD4+ T cells were isolated. Assay: immunoSEQ multiplex PCR; the TCRdb copy retains only in-frame clones and omits some. Of approximately 87,000 clones in the sample, roughly 80% were seen once. The source material was CD4+ T cells from PBMCs cultured with HCoV-229E spike peptides, sampled before COVID-19 vaccination. The receptors here all came from a human donor who received a COVID-19 vaccine.

The CDR3 region is CASSYKTARTATYGYTF. The CDR3 bases are TGTGCCAGCAGCTACAAAACTGCCCGGACAGCTACCTATGGCTACACCTTC. J is TRBJ1-2 and V is TRBV11-2; maybe TRBD1 (6 bases). The ends were cut back, 4 bases at V and 4 bases at J, with 22 bases in the middle. CDR1 and CDR2 (germline): SGHAT, FQNNGV. The CDR3 is 17 residues long.

V usage is TRBV14 and J usage is TRBJ1-1, with 7 positions matching TRBD1. CDR3 length equals 14 residues. Germline V gene lookup returns CDR1 SGHDN and CDR2 FVKESK. Trimming took 4 bases from V and 2 from J; bases not matched to a gene: 4. CDR3 in amino acids: CASSPRQGNTEAFF. For the CDR3, the DNA is TGTGCCAGCAGCCCTCGACAGGGAAACACTGAAGCTTTCTTT.

The genes are TRBV12-5 and TRBJ2-5, with 7 bases aligning to TRBD2. With V trimmed by 4 bases and J by 4 bases, 9 bases remained unmatched. The CDR3 is made up of 15 amino acids. CDR1 is LGHNT, CDR2 FRNRAP, per germline. The CDR3 DNA is TGTGCTAGTGGTTCCTCCGGGGGGAGGGGAGAGACCCAGTACTTC. It codes for CASGSSGGRGETQYF.

This clone was seen a single time. The rearrangement links TRBV29-1 to TRBJ1-1; D not resolved. Germline values: CDR1 SQVTM, CDR2 ANQGSEA. The ends were cut back, 4 bases at V and 2 bases at J, with 14 bases in the middle. CDR3 length equals 14 residues. CDR3 DNA sequence: TGCAGCGTTGCCGAGGGTCTATTAAACACTGAAGCTTTCTTT. This sequence encodes CSVAEGLLNTEAFF.

The chain joins TRBV5-1 to TRBJ2-1; 7 bases are a match to TRBD1. The CDR3 is 15 amino acids. CDR1 and CDR2 from the germline V gene are SGHRS and YFSETQ. V dropped 4 bases and J dropped 0; count of bases not matched to a gene: 4. CDR3 sequence: CASSPTGSSYNEQFF. DNA of the CDR3: TGCGCCAGCAGCCCGACAGGGAGCTCCTACAATGAGCAGTTCTTC.

The J gene is TRBJ1-1, the V gene TRBV19; the D is unclear. Trimming took 3 bases from V and 1 from J, leaving 9 bases between them. The CDR3 sequence is 14 residues long. Germline values: CDR1 LNHDA, CDR2 SQIVND (reference sequence). As DNA, the CDR3 is TGTGCCAGTAGTATGTCGCCAGCGAACACTGAAGCTTTCTTT. Protein: CASSMSPANTEAFF.

This clone was counted once. This sequence joins TRBV6-5 and TRBJ2-4; D remains unclear. The CDR3 spans 15 residues. Germline values: CDR1 MNHEY, CDR2 SVGAGI. Trimming took 8 bases from V and 0 from J, leaving 14 bases between them. CDR3 bases: TGTGCCAGCGTCGGGCAGAGACTAGCCAAAAACATTCAGTACTTC. This codes for CASVGQRLAKNIQYF.

In its sample, this clone was seen a few times. The CDR3, as DNA: TGCGCCAGCAGCTTGGCCAGCTCTGGAAACACCATATATTTT. Translating it yields CASSLASSGNTIYF. The chain links TRBV5-1 to TRBJ1-3; the D is unclear. Per the germline V gene, CDR1 is SGHRS and CDR2 is YFSETQ. CDR3 length: 14 residues. V was clipped by 0 bases and J by 0 bases, with 4 bases between them.

This rearrangement joins TRBV19 to TRBJ1-5; D is unclear. The ends were cut back, 1 base at V and 5 bases at J, with 6 bases in the middle. The germline V gene has CDR1 LNHDA and CDR2 SQIVND (reference sequence). The CDR3 runs 13 residues. CDR3 amino acids: CASSIAGDQPQHF. CDR3 nucleotides: TGTGCCAGTAGTATAGCCGGAGATCAGCCCCAGCATTTT.

The sample holds a few counts of this clone. The CDR3 is CAWRGQGYGELFF. The CDR3 bases are TGTGCCTGGAGAGGACAGGGGTACGGGGAGCTGTTTTTT. The chain recombines TRBV30 with TRBJ2-2; 9 positions match TRBD1. This CDR3 comprises 13 residues. Germline V gives CDR1 GTSNPN, CDR2 SVGIG (reference sequence). Germline trimming cut 3 bases from V and 7 bases from J; bases unmatched to any gene: 3.

This sequence joins TRBV29-1 and TRBJ1-4; D uncertain. CDR3 length: 12 amino acids. V lost 5 bases to trimming and J lost 4 bases, with 8 bases between them. In germline, CDR1 is SQVTM, CDR2 ANQGSEA. The CDR3 loop is CSVLSGNEKLFF. The CDR3 DNA follows: TGCAGCGTTTTGTCTGGTAATGAAAAACTGTTTTTT.

V and J are TRBV12-3 or TRBV12-4 and TRBJ2-5, with D unresolved. This CDR3 comprises 13 residues. V was pared by 0 bases and J by 5 bases, with 7 bases between. The CDR3 protein is CASSLASGETQYF. CDR3 DNA: TGTGCCAGCAGTTTAGCATCGGGCGAGACCCAGTACTTC.

This clone showed up just a few times. The genes are TRBV3-1 (or the pseudogene TRBV3-2) and TRBJ1-1, with D tentatively TRBD1 (6 bases). The CDR3 sequence is 13 residues long. CDR1 and CDR2 (germline): LGHDT, YNNKEL (reference sequence). The V gene lost 5 bases and the J gene lost 0 bases, with 7 bases spanning the gap. CDR3 in amino acids: CASSDRLNTEAFF. DNA for the CDR3: TGTGCCAGCAGCGACAGGTTGAACACTGAAGCTTTCTTT.

The rearrangement joins TRBV4-2 to TRBJ2-5, with D hard to call. CDR1 is LGHNA, CDR2 YNFKEQ, per germline. Trimming pared 2 bases from V and 4 bases from J, leaving 11 bases between. The CDR3 totals 14 residues. The CDR3 DNA reads as TGTGCCAGCAGCCAAAGCCGATACGCAGAGACCCAGTACTTC. It encodes CASSQSRYAETQYF.

This chain connects TRBV10-2 to TRBJ2-7, with TRBD2 matching 7 bases. The junction had 6 bases not matched to a gene; V was cut back by 3 bases and J by 7 bases. There are 13 residues in the CDR3. Per germline, CDR1 WSHSY and CDR2 SAAADI. Written as DNA, the CDR3 is TGCGCCAGCAGTGACCTGCTAGCGGCTGAGCAGTACGTC. Translated, it gives CASSDLLAAEQYV.

The V and J genes are TRBV2 and TRBJ1-5; D remains ambiguous. The CDR3 consists of 12 residues. The V gene's germline CDR1 is SNHLY and CDR2 FYNNEI. Trimming pared 8 bases from V and 4 bases from J, leaving 9 bases between. The CDR3 coding sequence is TGTGCCAGCCGGGGAGGGAATCAGCCCCAGCATTTT. This translates into CASRGGNQPQHF.

The rearrangement uses TRBV6-5 and TRBJ1-4, with D tentatively TRBD1 (5 bases). The CDR3 consists of 16 residues. Trimming removed 2 bases at V and 0 bases at J, with 10 bases between. Germline V gene sequence: CDR1 MNHEY, CDR2 SVGAGI. Written as DNA, the CDR3 is TGTGCCAGCAGTTACGCGGCAGGGTCAACTAATGAAAAACTGTTTTTT. Translating gives CASSYAAGSTNEKLFF.

This clone was counted a single time. This chain uses TRBV2 with TRBJ2-5; 11 bases align to TRBD2. V dropped 7 bases and J dropped 4; count of bases not matched to a gene: 8. This CDR3 contains 15 residues. Germline V gene data show CDR1 as SNHLY and CDR2 as FYNNEI. DNA of the CDR3: TGTGCCAGCACTGAGGGGCTAGCGGGGGGAGAGACCCAGTACTTC. Translating it yields CASTEGLAGGETQYF. The full variable domain, its missing parts supplied by reference TRBV2 and TRBJ2-5, is EPEVTQTPSHQVTQMGQEVILRCVPISNHLYFYWYRQILGQKVEFLVSFYNNEISEKSEIFDDQFSVERPDGSNFTLKIRSTKLEDSAMYFCASTEGLAGGETQYFGPGTRLLVL.

This chain joins TRBV7-3 and TRBJ2-5, with TRBD2 as a possible D gene (5 bases). This CDR3 has 14 residues. The germline gives CDR1 SGHTA, CDR2 FQGTGA. The ends were cut back, 3 bases at V and 2 bases at J, with 10 bases in the middle. The CDR3 sequence is CASSLGTSQETQYF. CDR3 sequence (DNA): TGTGCCAGCAGCTTGGGCACTAGTCAAGAGACCCAGTACTTC.

The rearrangement joins TRBV7-9 to TRBJ2-5; D possibly corresponds to TRBD2 (5 bases). The length of the CDR3 is 16 residues. Between the trimmed V and J ends, which lost 2 bases and 5 bases, there was a span of 18 bases. Germline-derived CDR1 and CDR2 are SEHNR and FQNEAQ (reference sequence). This chain's CDR3 is CASSLYLGRRWETQYF. The DNA for the CDR3 is TGTGCCAGCAGCTTATACCTGGGCCGGAGGTGGGAGACCCAGTACTTC.

This sequence joins TRBV10-3 and TRBJ2-3, with 10 bases fitting TRBD2. CDR3 size: 15 residues. Germline V gene sequence: CDR1 ENHRY, CDR2 SYGVKD. Germline trimming cut 10 bases from V and 0 bases from J; bases unmatched to any gene: 7. CDR3 nucleotide sequence: TGTGCCACCTCCGCTAGCGGGGGTAGCACAGATACGCAGTATTTT. Its protein product is CATSASGGSTDTQYF.